Shown below are 18 T cell receptor beta chains from a single sample sequenced in a study of beta chain features in type 1 diabetes. Study-wide results and caveats: Across all four CD4+ subsets, people with type 1 diabetes showed modestly shorter TCRB CDR3s.

These TCRs are of unknown antigen specificity. All of the isolated RNA was reverse transcribed, so expressed TCRB transcripts were sequenced. TCRdb keeps only in-frame clones here, not all; method: immunoSEQ multiplex PCR. Altogether about 370,000 clones are present, 9.6% being singletons, with the ten largest covering 0.45% to 0.65%. Sequencing input: central memory CD4+ T cells from blood. The receptors derive from a man aged 25-45 years with type 1 diabetes.

This rearrangement joins TRBV6-5 to TRBJ2-3; 10 bases match TRBD2. CDR3 length: 14 residues. Germline V gene sequence: CDR1 MNHEY, CDR2 SVGAGI. The trim removed 5 bases at V and 4 bases at J, leaving 3 bases unmatched. The CDR3 DNA follows: TGTGCCAGCAGTCGAGCGGGAGGGGCAGATACGCAGTATTTT. Translation gives CASSRAGGADTQYF.

This clone came up a few times. V and J are TRBV28 and TRBJ2-5; D could derive from TRBD1 or TRBD2 (5 bases each). The V end lost 8 bases, the J end lost 4 bases, and 17 bases lay between the germline ends. The germline CDR1 and CDR2 sequences are MDHEN and SYDVKM. The CDR3 consists of 14 residues. The CDR3 reads CASRSFKGTETQYF. The CDR3 nucleotides read TGTGCCAGCCGCAGTTTCAAGGGGACAGAGACCCAGTACTTC.

This clone showed up just a few times. The rearrangement joins TRBV5-4 to TRBJ2-5; 8 bases agree with TRBD2. The CDR3 spans 13 residues. V lost 4 bases, J lost 3 bases, and 2 bases stayed unmatched. In germline, CDR1 is SGHNT, CDR2 YYREEE (reference sequence). This CDR3 is CASSPGGEETQYF. CDR3 coding DNA: TGTGCCAGCAGCCCCGGGGGGGAAGAGACCCAGTACTTC.

This clone was counted between two and nine times. V usage is TRBV7-9 and J usage is TRBJ2-7; D not resolved. The CDR3 sequence is 13 residues long. Per the germline V gene, CDR1 is SEHNR and CDR2 is FQNEAQ (reference sequence). V lost 5 bases to trimming and J lost 2 bases, with 10 bases between them. The CDR3 here is CASSPGNPYEQYF. CDR3 DNA sequence: TGTGCCAGCAGCCCGGGTAACCCCTACGAGCAGTACTTC.

This clone was counted only a few times. This chain links TRBV19 with TRBJ2-6; TRBD1 matches 7 bases. The germline V gene has CDR1 LNHDA and CDR2 SQIVND (reference sequence). This CDR3 is built from 20 residues. After removal of 3 bases from V and 4 bases from J, the junction contained 18 bases not matched to a gene. The DNA of the CDR3 is TGTGCCAGTAGTATGCGGCGATTGACAGGGCGGCTGAGGGGGGCCAACGTCCTGACTTTC. This gives the protein CASSMRRLTGRLRGANVLTF. The full variable domain, its missing parts supplied by reference TRBV19 and TRBJ2-6, is DGGITQSPKYLFRKEGQNVTLSCEQNLNHDAMYWYRQDPGQGLRLIYYSQIVNDFQKGDIAEGYSVSREKKESFPLTVTSAQKNPTAFYLCASSMRRLTGRLRGANVLTFGAGSRLTVL.

In this sample, this clone turned up many times. The chain has TRBV2 and TRBJ2-2, with 8 nucleotides matching TRBD2. J lost 3 bases, V lost 7 bases, and 10 bases had no gene match. The V gene's germline CDR1 is SNHLY and CDR2 FYNNEI. CDR3 length: 16 residues. The CDR3 region has the DNA TGTGCCAGCACATTCAGCGGGAGAGACGACACCGGGGAGCTGTTTTTT. Residues: CASTFSGRDDTGELFF.

This clone occurred a few times. This chain connects TRBV5-5 to TRBJ2-5; 7 nucleotides match TRBD1. The CDR3 is 14 amino acids. The V gene's germline CDR1 is SGHKS and CDR2 YYEKEE (reference sequence). V was clipped by 4 bases and J by 2 bases; unmatched bases: 5. CDR3 DNA: TGTGCCAGCAGCCGGGGACAGTCACAAGAGACCCAGTACTTC. Amino acids: CASSRGQSQETQYF.

This clone was detected only a few times. At the DNA level, this CDR3 is encoded by other sequences in the same sample as well. J is TRBJ2-3 and V is TRBV5-1, with D unclear. This CDR3 is 13 amino acids long. Germline V gene lookup returns CDR1 SGHRS and CDR2 YFSETQ. The V and J ends lost 0 bases and 2 bases respectively, with 4 bases between them. The DNA for the CDR3 is TGCGCCAGCAGCTTGGGGCCCACAGATACGCAGTATTTT. The encoded protein is CASSLGPTDTQYF.

V usage is TRBV6-1 and J usage is TRBJ2-2; 14 bases map to TRBD2. Trimming cost V 4 bases and J 5 bases; bases outside gene matches: 9. The CDR3 extends over 18 amino acids. The germline gives CDR1 MNHNS, CDR2 SASEGT. CDR3 nucleotide sequence: TGTGCCAGCAGTGGCCTGACTAGCGGGAGGGCCTTGACCGGGGAGCTGTTTTTT. This encodes CASSGLTSGRALTGELFF.

This clone was counted at least ten times. The rearrangement uses TRBV29-1 and TRBJ1-2; 8 bases agree with TRBD1. Germline assignment: CDR1 SQVTM and CDR2 ANQGSEA. V was pared by 7 bases and J by 2 bases, with 3 bases of the junction left unmatched. There are 12 residues in the CDR3. The CDR3 loop is CSGRDRNYGYTF. The CDR3 coding sequence is TGCAGCGGTCGGGACAGGAACTATGGCTACACCTTC.

The chain is built from TRBV28 and TRBJ2-7, with 11 bases lining up with TRBD2. After removal of 6 bases from V and 6 bases from J, the junction contained 4 bases not matched to a gene. There are 13 residues in the CDR3. From germline, CDR1 is MDHEN and CDR2 SYDVKM. This CDR3 is CASRIGLAGEQYF. The CDR3, as DNA: TGTGCCAGCAGGATCGGACTAGCGGGCGAGCAGTACTTC.

This clone was seen repeatedly, ten times or more. Other DNA sequences in the same sample also yield this CDR3. V usage is TRBV28 and J usage is TRBJ2-2; D is unclear. The germline V and J ends were trimmed by 8 bases and 3 bases, with 4 bases remaining between them. Looked up from germline, CDR1 is MDHEN and CDR2 is SYDVKM. CDR3 size: 11 residues. The CDR3 protein is CASGDTGELFF. CDR3 sequence (DNA): TGTGCCAGCGGAGACACCGGGGAGCTGTTTTTT.

There are many counts of this clone. The chain uses TRBV18 and TRBJ2-4; no clear D gene. Germline values: CDR1 KGHSH, CDR2 LQKENI. V lost 4 bases and J 0 bases, leaving 10 bases between the germline ends. CDR3 length equals 15 residues. The CDR3 sequence: CASSLQSGAKNIQYF. Here the CDR3 DNA reads TGTGCCAGCTCACTGCAGTCGGGAGCCAAAAACATTCAGTACTTC.

This sequence joins TRBV5-1 and TRBJ1-1, with D unresolved. CDR1 and CDR2 from the germline V gene are SGHRS and YFSETQ. V dropped 4 bases and J dropped 0 bases, with 7 bases sitting between them. There are 13 residues in the CDR3. The CDR3 loop is CASSARVNTEAFF. The CDR3 coding sequence is TGCGCCAGCAGCGCGAGAGTGAACACTGAAGCTTTCTTT.

The chain combines TRBV15 with TRBJ2-1, with 8 bases fitting TRBD2. The germline V gene has CDR1 LNHNV and CDR2 YYDKDF (reference sequence). The CDR3 is made up of 16 amino acids. V trimming: 1 base; J trimming: 5 bases; junction bases outside the gene matches: 7. CDR3 nucleotides: TGTGCCACCAGCAGAGGTGGCGGGGGGACCCACAATGAGCAGTTCTTC. Its translation: CATSRGGGGTHNEQFF. Full variable domain (missing parts from reference TRBV15 and TRBJ2-1): DAMVIQNPRYQVTQFGKPVTLSCSQTLNHNVMYWYQQKSSQAPKLLFHYYDKDFNNEADTPDNFQSRRPNTSFCFLDIRSPGLGDTAMYLCATSRGGGGTHNEQFFGPGTRLTVL.

At least ten counts were recorded for this clone. This rearrangement joins TRBV10-3 to TRBJ1-5; no firm D call. The CDR3 totals 14 residues. Germline CDR1 ENHRY, CDR2 SYGVKD. The V end was cut by 2 bases, the J end by 1 base, with 6 bases between. CDR3 in DNA: TGTGCCATCAGTGAGATGCACAGCAATCAGCCCCAGCATTTT. This translates into CAISEMHSNQPQHF.

This clone was picked up a small number of times. The chain's CDR3 is CASSLKGVVDTQYF. The CDR3 bases are TGTGCCAGCAGTTTAAAGGGAGTCGTCGATACGCAGTATTTT. This sequence joins TRBV27 and TRBJ2-3, with D tentatively TRBD2 (5 bases). This CDR3 region has 14 residues. CDR1 is MNHEY, CDR2 SMNVEV, per germline (reference sequence). The V end was cut by 2 bases, the J end by 6 bases, with 12 bases between.

This clone was seen more than once but under ten times. The chain combines TRBV5-4 with TRBJ1-2; 7 bases map to TRBD1. This CDR3 has 14 residues. Germline trimming cut 4 bases from V and 1 base from J; bases unmatched to any gene: 4. Germline assignment: CDR1 SGHNT and CDR2 YYREEE (reference sequence). CDR3 in amino acids: CASSPRQGNYGYTF. The CDR3 nucleotides are TGTGCCAGCAGCCCGCGACAGGGTAACTATGGCTACACCTTC.